This TCR beta chain emerged from a study of blood T cell repertoires in COVID-19. In the study overall: T cells, B-cell-depleted T cells, or PBMCs provided the cDNA or gDNA that served as material.

The authors' processing: The authors estimated nucleated cell counts from reference gene primer amplification. Measured with immunoSEQ multiplex PCR; TCRdb has only the in-frame clones, and not every one. The D gene and trimming were derived from the DNA, and the V and J assignments and clone size from that table. Of more than 200,000 clones listed, around 82% are singletons. The germline V gene has CDR1 MDHEN and CDR2 SYDVKM. There are 14 residues in the CDR3. The germline V and J ends were trimmed by 7 bases and 5 bases, with 16 bases remaining between them. The chain combines TRBV28 with TRBJ2-3; D is possibly TRBD2 (5 bases). The sample was peripheral blood. The source of this sequence is a man in his fifties with active or convalescent COVID-19. The CDR3 DNA follows: TGTGCCAGCACCTTTTCGGGGTTCTTAGATACGCAGTATTTT. Translating gives CASTFSGFLDTQYF.